The clone carrying this TCR beta chain was seen only once. The antigen is not known. Use of 60 Vbeta and 13 Jbeta primers characterized the PCR. In the original workflow: Roughly 10 million shared chains were among 80 million or so unique TCR beta chains counted in a later analysis. Only in-frame clones appear in the TCRdb table, and some are missing; sequencing was by immunoSEQ multiplex PCR. V, J and clone size reflect that table, while D and trimming were determined from the DNA. This sample has about 190,000 clones, with about four fifths found just once. This sample is part of a study of cytomegalovirus exposure and HLA in healthy donors. Study results and limitations: A later analysis reported that several of the most significant clusters appeared to be linked to common viral pathogens, among them Epstein-Barr virus. In a later analysis, V- and J-gene trimming of beta chains associated with a DCLRE1C missense variant, replicated independently.

CDR1 and CDR2 (germline): SGHRS, YFSETQ. The V and J ends lost 5 bases and 7 bases, in that order; junction bases with no gene match: 5. The CDR3 is made up of 12 amino acids. The V and J genes are TRBV5-1 and TRBJ1-1, with 7 positions matching TRBD1. The TCR sequence derives from a man aged 30 to 39 in good health and CMV-seropositive. The sample was PBMCs. The CDR3 spells CASSQGQDEAFF. Written as DNA, the CDR3 is TGCGCCAGCAGTCAAGGACAGGATGAAGCTTTCTTT.